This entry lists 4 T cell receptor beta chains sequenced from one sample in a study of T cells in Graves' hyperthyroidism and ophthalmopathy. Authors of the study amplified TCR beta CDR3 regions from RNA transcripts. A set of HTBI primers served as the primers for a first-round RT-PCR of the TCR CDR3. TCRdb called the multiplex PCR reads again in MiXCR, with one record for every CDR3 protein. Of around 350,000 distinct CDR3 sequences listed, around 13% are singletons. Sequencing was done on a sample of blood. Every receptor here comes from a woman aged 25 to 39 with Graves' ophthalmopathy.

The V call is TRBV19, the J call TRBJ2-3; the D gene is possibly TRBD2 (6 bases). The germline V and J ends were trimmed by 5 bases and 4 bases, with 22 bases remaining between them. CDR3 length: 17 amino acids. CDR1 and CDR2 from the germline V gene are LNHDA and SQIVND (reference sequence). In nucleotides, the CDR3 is TGTGCCAGTAGTCTCGGGGGAGGCCGCGGTGCGCCAGATACGCAGTATTTT. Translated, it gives CASSLGGGRGAPDTQYF.

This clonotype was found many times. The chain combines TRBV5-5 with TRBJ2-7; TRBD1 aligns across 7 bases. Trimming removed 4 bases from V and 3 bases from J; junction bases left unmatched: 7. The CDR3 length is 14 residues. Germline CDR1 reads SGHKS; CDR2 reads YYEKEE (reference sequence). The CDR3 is CASSATGTLYEQYF. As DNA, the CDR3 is TGTGCCAGCAGCGCGACAGGGACCCTCTACGAGCAGTACTTC.

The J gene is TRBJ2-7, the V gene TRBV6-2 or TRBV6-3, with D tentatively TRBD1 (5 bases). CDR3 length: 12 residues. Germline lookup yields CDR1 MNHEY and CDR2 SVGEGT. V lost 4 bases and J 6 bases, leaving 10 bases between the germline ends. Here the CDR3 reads CASSSQGSEQYF. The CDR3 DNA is TGTGCCAGCAGTTCTCAGGGATCCGAGCAGTACTTC.

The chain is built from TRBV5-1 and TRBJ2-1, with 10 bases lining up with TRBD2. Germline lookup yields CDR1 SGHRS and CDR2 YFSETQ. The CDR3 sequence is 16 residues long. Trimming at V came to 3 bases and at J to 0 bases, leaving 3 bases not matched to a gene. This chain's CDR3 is CASSWTSGSSYNEQFF. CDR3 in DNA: TGCGCCAGCAGCTGGACTAGCGGCAGCTCCTACAATGAGCAGTTCTTC.